This T cell receptor beta chain was captured in a study of OX40 agonist ivuxolimab in advanced cancers. Study as a whole: Clinicians treated patients with ivuxolimab, an agonistic anti-OX40 (CD134) antibody.

This clone was detected only once. Blood got drawn at baseline, again on cycle 4 day 1, and then on cycle 7 day 1. The data were produced by immunoSEQ multiplex PCR, yet TCRdb's version contains in-frame clones alone and is incomplete. The profile shows some 100,000 clones, roughly 90% of them singletons. CDR1 and CDR2 from the germline V gene are MNHEY and SVGAGI. V was pared by 2 bases and J by 4 bases, with 17 bases between. This CDR3 has 16 residues. The source was CD4+ or CD8+ T cells sorted from blood, collected in a trial of the OX40 agonist ivuxolimab. The source is an adult with an advanced solid tumor such as melanoma, head and neck, liver or kidney cancer. The rearrangement links TRBV6-5 to TRBJ1-2; the D is unclear. The CDR3 region is CASSYRRFSGSYGYTF. DNA of the CDR3: TGTGCCAGCAGTTACCGGAGGTTTTCAGGATCCTATGGCTACACCTTC.